This TCR beta chain originates from a study of identical twins' blood T cells. Study results and limitations: Abundant TCRbeta CDR3s overlapped more between twins than with unrelated donors.

TCRdb called the 5' RACE reads again in MiXCR, with one record for every CDR3 protein. The data hold roughly 380,000 distinct CDR3 sequences, with roughly 31% observed a single time. This clonotype occurred a few times. Its antigen is as yet unknown. The length of the CDR3 is 14 residues. In germline, CDR1 is SNHLY, CDR2 FYNNEI. The V end was cut by 7 bases, the J end by 0 bases, with 10 bases between. This TCR derives from a woman between 18 and 49 years old in good health. Sequenced material: PBMCs. The chain has TRBV2 and TRBJ2-1, with D hard to call. The CDR3 sequence: CASIRPSSYNEQFF. The CDR3 DNA sequence: TGTGCCAGCATCCGCCCGAGCTCCTACAATGAGCAGTTCTTC.